This is a list of T cell receptor beta chains from one sample in a study of CD8 T cells in ankylosing spondylitis. TCRdb called the 5' RACE reads again in MiXCR, with one record for every CDR3 protein. The repertoire holds hundreds of thousands of distinct CDR3 sequences, roughly 20% seen once, with roughly 3.4% in the top ten. Sequenced material: blood, either unsorted or a sorted T cell fraction (not recorded which). These receptors were collected from a female donor with ankylosing spondylitis or in good health (not recorded which). CDR3s include the opening cysteine and the closing phenylalanine or tryptophan. The D gene is left open where the match is weak. Clone size appears in some rows only: once, few, many, or a class for an expanded clone.

TRBJ2-1 | many | TRBV28 | TRBD2 | CASSQTSGTYNEQFF | TGTGCCAGCAGTCAAACTAGCGGGACATACAATGAGCAGTTCTTC
TRBJ2-2 | few | TRBV6-1 | TRBD2 | CASSTLAGSTGELFF | TGTGCCAGCAGCACTCTAGCGGGTAGCACCGGGGAGCTGTTTTTT
TRBJ2-7 | - | TRBV20-1 | - | CSVFGTGYEQYF | TGCAGTGTATTCGGGACCGGCTACGAGCAGTACTTC
TRBJ2-1 | - | TRBV7-6 | - | CASSQTLISYNEQFF | TGTGCCAGCAGCCAGACACTGATCTCCTACAATGAGCAGTTCTTC
TRBJ2-1 | - | TRBV4-3 | - | CASSQARTLEQFF | TGCGCCAGCAGCCAAGCCAGGACTCTTGAGCAGTTCTTC
TRBJ2-7 | - | TRBV19 | - | CASSPSGGREQYF | TGTGCCAGTAGCCCCAGTGGGGGCCGAGAGCAGTACTTC
TRBJ2-1 | few | TRBV18 | - | CASSPTQGGNEQFF | TGTGCCAGCTCACCGACTCAGGGGGGGAATGAGCAGTTCTTC
TRBJ1-1 | many | TRBV20-1 | - | CSARDSGYVAFF | TGCAGTGCTAGAGATAGCGGATATGTTGCTTTCTTT
TRBJ2-7 | - | TRBV20-1 | - | CSATIRTGTYEQYF | TGCAGTGCTACCATAAGAACTGGTACCTACGAGCAGTACTTC
TRBJ1-1 | - | TRBV20-1 | - | CSARDPGGGKNTEAFF | TGCAGTGCTAGAGATCCGGGGGGAGGGAAGAACACTGAAGCTTTCTTT
TRBJ2-7 | - | TRBV20-1 | - | CSARDGGTSYEQYF | TGCAGTGCTAGAGACGGCGGGACCTCCTACGAGCAGTACTTC
TRBJ2-6 | - | TRBV20-1 | - | CSASTPGANVLTF | TGCAGTGCTAGCACGCCTGGGGCCAACGTCCTGACTTTC
TRBJ2-1 | - | TRBV5-1 | - | CASSLETNLGGEQFF | TGCGCCAGCAGCTTAGAAACTAATCTCGGGGGTGAGCAGTTCTTC
TRBJ2-7 | - | TRBV11-2 | - | CASSLDAGYEQYF | TGTGCCAGCAGCTTAGATGCTGGCTACGAGCAGTACTTC
TRBJ2-7 | few | TRBV6-2/TRBV6-3 | - | CASSRTPTDEQYF | TGTGCCAGCAGTCGCACCCCGACGGACGAGCAGTACTTC
TRBJ2-7 | - | TRBV12-5 | - | CASDNRDAGTYEQYF | TGTGCTAGTGACAACCGGGACGCCGGGACCTACGAGCAGTACTTC
TRBJ2-6 | - | TRBV10-3 | TRBD1 | CAIKAGTGGPSGANVLTF | TGTGCCATCAAAGCCGGGACAGGGGGCCCCTCTGGGGCCAACGTCCTGACTTTC
TRBJ2-3 | - | TRBV13 | - | CASSGSSLLRADTQYF | TGTGCCAGCAGCGGGTCGAGCCTCCTTCGGGCAGATACGCAGTATTTT
TRBJ2-7 | - | TRBV20-1 | TRBD2 | CSARDGRAYEQYF | TGCAGTGCTAGAGACGGGAGGGCCTACGAGCAGTACTTC
TRBJ2-4 | - | TRBV15 | - | CATSRGDQGNIQYF | TGTGCCACCAGCAGAGGGGACCAGGGAAACATTCAGTACTTC
TRBJ2-1 | - | TRBV27 | TRBD1 | CASGRQGATYNEQFF | TGTGCCAGCGGGCGACAGGGGGCAACCTACAATGAGCAGTTCTTC
TRBJ2-3 | - | TRBV24-1 | - | CATSGTVGGTDTQYF | TGTGCCACCAGTGGTACGGTGGGAGGCACAGATACGCAGTATTTT
TRBJ2-3 | - | TRBV20-1 | - | CSAISTDTQYF | TGCAGTGCTATAAGCACAGATACGCAGTATTTT
TRBJ2-1 | many | TRBV7-2 | - | CASSSREPSSYNEQFF | TGTGCCAGCAGCTCACGGGAGCCAAGCTCCTACAATGAGCAGTTCTTC
TRBJ2-3 | many | TRBV12-5 | TRBD2 | CASRWGGGSRDTQYF | TGTGCTAGTCGATGGGGCGGCGGGAGTCGTGATACGCAGTATTTT
TRBJ2-1 | few | TRBV5-1 | TRBD2 | CASSPLRSGRTYNEQFF | TGCGCCAGCAGCCCCCTAAGAAGCGGGAGAACCTACAATGAGCAGTTCTTC
TRBJ2-1 | - | TRBV27 | TRBD2 | CASRGLAGANEQFF | TGTGCCAGCAGGGGACTAGCGGGAGCGAATGAGCAGTTCTTC
TRBJ2-3 | - | TRBV25-1 | TRBD2 | CASGRHVAGPTDTQYF | TGTGCCAGCGGTCGTCACGTAGCGGGCCCCACAGATACGCAGTATTTT
TRBJ2-1 | - | TRBV20-1 | TRBD2 | CSASRVGRPSYNEQFF | TGCAGTGCTAGTCGGGTCGGGAGGCCCTCCTACAATGAGCAGTTCTTC
TRBJ2-7 | many | TRBV20-1 | TRBD2 | CSARFPGGRDEQYF | TGCAGTGCTCGCTTTCCGGGGGGACGGGACGAGCAGTACTTC
TRBJ1-5 | many | TRBV6-1 | - | CASSEGTWANQPQHF | TGTGCCAGCAGCGAGGGGACCTGGGCCAATCAGCCCCAGCATTTT
TRBJ2-3 | - | TRBV20-1 | - | CSAGGLDTDTQYF | TGCAGTGCTGGGGGCCTTGACACAGATACGCAGTATTTT
TRBJ2-1 | many | TRBV10-3 | - | CAISGEGLSSYNEQFF | TGTGCCATCAGTGGAGAGGGCCTAAGCTCCTACAATGAGCAGTTCTTC
TRBJ1-1 | few | TRBV5-5 | - | CASMKGLNTEAFF | TGTGCCAGCATGAAGGGATTGAACACTGAAGCTTTCTTT
TRBJ1-5 | - | TRBV20-1 | - | CSGGDQPQHF | TGCAGTGGGGGTGATCAGCCCCAGCATTTT
TRBJ1-4 | - | TRBV12-3/TRBV12-4 | - | CASRTGGGSAKLFF | TGTGCCAGCAGAACCGGGGGAGGGTCGGCAAAACTGTTTTTT
TRBJ2-2 | few | TRBV6-2/TRBV6-3 | TRBD2 | CASSYPFLAGKGTGELFF | TGTGCCAGCAGTTACCCGTTCCTAGCGGGCAAGGGGACCGGGGAGCTGTTTTTT
TRBJ2-1 | many | TRBV12-3/TRBV12-4 | - | CASSLTNEQFF | TGTGCCAGCAGTCTGACCAATGAGCAGTTCTTC
TRBJ2-7 | few | TRBV20-1 | TRBD2 | CSASQGTSWTEQYF | TGCAGTGCTAGTCAAGGGACTAGCTGGACGGAGCAGTACTTC
TRBJ2-7 | - | TRBV29-1 | - | CSGGSSYEQYF | TGCAGCGGTGGTAGCTCCTACGAGCAGTACTTC
TRBJ2-5 | few | TRBV20-1 | TRBD2 | CSAGGGQLETQYF | TGCAGTGCTGGGGGAGGGCAATTAGAGACCCAGTACTTC
TRBJ1-1 | many | TRBV12-3/TRBV12-4 | - | CASSRDMNTEAFF | TGTGCCAGCAGTAGGGATATGAACACTGAAGCTTTCTTT
TRBJ2-3 | few | TRBV20-1 | TRBD1 | CSASGTGGPDTQYF | TGCAGTGCGTCCGGGACAGGCGGTCCAGATACGCAGTATTTT
TRBJ2-5 | - | TRBV24-1 | TRBD2 | CATSQGTSGRETQYF | TGTGCCACCAGTCAAGGGACTAGCGGGCGAGAGACCCAGTACTTC
TRBJ2-1 | - | TRBV20-1 | - | CSARDPGLEQFF | TGCAGTGCTAGAGATCCCGGGCTTGAGCAGTTCTTC
TRBJ1-2 | - | TRBV12-3/TRBV12-4 | - | CASSLGAVKGYTF | TGTGCCAGCAGTTTAGGGGCAGTAAAGGGCTACACCTTC
TRBJ2-3 | few | TRBV7-2 | - | CASRSAASTDTQYF | TGTGCCAGCAGATCGGCCGCCTCCACAGATACGCAGTATTTT
TRBJ2-1 | - | TRBV12-3/TRBV12-4 | TRBD2 | CASSLGAGGAGNEQFF | TGTGCCAGCAGTTTAGGGGCGGGAGGTGCAGGCAATGAGCAGTTCTTC
TRBJ2-1 | few | TRBV12-3/TRBV12-4 | - | CASRPLGVSEPFF | TGTGCCAGCAGGCCCCTCGGGGTCAGCGAACCGTTCTTC
TRBJ2-3 | few | TRBV29-1 | TRBD2 | CSVEDRASGRGDTQYF | TGCAGCGTTGAAGATCGAGCTAGCGGGAGGGGGGATACGCAGTATTTT
TRBJ2-3 | few | TRBV20-1 | - | CSASGLSTDTQYF | TGCAGTGCTAGTGGGTTGAGTACAGATACGCAGTATTTT
TRBJ2-3 | - | TRBV11-2 | - | CASSQMGDTQYF | TGTGCCAGCAGCCAGATGGGGGATACGCAGTATTTT
TRBJ2-7 | - | TRBV7-2 | - | CASSSTRGYEQYF | TGTGCCAGCAGCTCCACGAGGGGGTACGAGCAGTACTTC